The T cell receptor beta chain under discussion was sequenced for a study of T cell repertoires in cytomegalovirus infection. Study-wide context: Public signatures in TCR beta pointed to CMV infection and matching HLA type. Study results and limitations: Clonotypes of TCR beta that were HLA-C-restricted and CMV-specific dominated the ex vivo response. There were carriers of CMV plus the relevant HLA, and cumulative public TCR beta family frequency identified them.

V shed 6 bases and J shed 7 bases, with 16 bases lying between them. Germline CDR1 reads DFQATT; CDR2 reads SNEGSKA (reference sequence). CDR3 size: 14 residues. Using its own MiXCR run on the reads, TCRdb lists one record per CDR3 protein. Of approximately 76,000 distinct CDR3 sequences in the sample, 3% to 4.5% were seen once. This clonotype was counted ten times or more. The antigen is unknown. The origin of this receptor is a human donor in good health (CMV status not recorded). Some clones in this sample may be carry-over from other donors' samples. This rearrangement joins TRBV20-1 to TRBJ1-6; unclear D gene. The sample consisted of PBMCs. The CDR3 DNA follows: TGCAGTGCCGAGGGAGGGCTAGGGAATTCACCCCTCCACTTT. As protein: CSAEGGLGNSPLHF.